The T cell receptor beta chain described here comes from a study of T-cell reconstitution after alpha-beta-depleted transplantation in children. The TCRbeta library incorporated unique molecular identifiers. TCRdb redid the calling of the PCR reads with MiXCR, one entry per CDR3 protein. The top ten clones hold 2% to 3% of a sample with around 370,000 distinct CDR3 sequences, about 9.4% of them seen once. This clonotype came up a few times. The CDR3 loop spans 15 amino acids. Germline CDR1 and CDR2: MGHRA and YSYEKL. Germline trimming cut 4 bases from V and 2 bases from J; bases unmatched to any gene: 5.

The sequencing here drew on PBMCs from the stem cell graft donor, taken from the stem cell graft. J is TRBJ2-7 and V is TRBV4-1; 10 bases align to TRBD2. This TCR was sampled from a human donor who donated a stem cell graft to a child with acute lymphoblastic leukemia. CDR3 region: CASSPAGGRTYEQYF. CDR3 nucleotide sequence: TGCGCCAGCAGCCCAGCGGGAGGGCGGACCTACGAGCAGTACTTC.